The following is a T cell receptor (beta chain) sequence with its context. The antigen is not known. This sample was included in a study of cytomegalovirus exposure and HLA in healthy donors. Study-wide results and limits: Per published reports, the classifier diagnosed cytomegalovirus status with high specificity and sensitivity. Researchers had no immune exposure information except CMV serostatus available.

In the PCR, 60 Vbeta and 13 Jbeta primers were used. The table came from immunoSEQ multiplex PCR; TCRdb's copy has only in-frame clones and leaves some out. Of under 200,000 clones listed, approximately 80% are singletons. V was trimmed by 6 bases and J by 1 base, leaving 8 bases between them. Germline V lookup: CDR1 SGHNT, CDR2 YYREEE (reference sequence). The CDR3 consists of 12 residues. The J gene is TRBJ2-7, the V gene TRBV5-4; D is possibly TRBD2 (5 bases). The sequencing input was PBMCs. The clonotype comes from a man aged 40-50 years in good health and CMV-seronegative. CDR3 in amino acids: CASTSGSYEQYF. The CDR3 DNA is TGTGCCAGCACCTCGGGGTCCTACGAGCAGTACTTC.